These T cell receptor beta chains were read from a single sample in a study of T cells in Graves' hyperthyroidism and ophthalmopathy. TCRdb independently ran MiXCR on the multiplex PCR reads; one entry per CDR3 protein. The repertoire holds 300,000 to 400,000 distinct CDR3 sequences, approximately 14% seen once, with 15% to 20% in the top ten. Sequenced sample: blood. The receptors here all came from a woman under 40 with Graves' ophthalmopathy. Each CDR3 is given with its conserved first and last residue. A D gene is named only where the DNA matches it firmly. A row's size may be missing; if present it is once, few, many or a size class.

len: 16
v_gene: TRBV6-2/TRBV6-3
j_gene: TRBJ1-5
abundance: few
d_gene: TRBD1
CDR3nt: TGTGCCAGCACCCAGACAGGGGTTCGCACAAATCAGCCCCAGCATTTT
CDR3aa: CASTQTGVRTNQPQHF

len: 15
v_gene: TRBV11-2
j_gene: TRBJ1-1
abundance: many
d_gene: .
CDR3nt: TGTGCCAGCAGTTTGCATCTCGCTGAGAACACTGAAGCTTTCTTT
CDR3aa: CASSLHLAENTEAFF

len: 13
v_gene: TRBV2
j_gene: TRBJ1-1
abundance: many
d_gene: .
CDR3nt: TGTGCCAGCAGTGAAGATGGAGGCACTGGAGCTTTCTTT
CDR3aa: CASSEDGGTGAFF

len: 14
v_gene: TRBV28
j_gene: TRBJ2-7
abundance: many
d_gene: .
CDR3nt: TGTGCCAGCAGTTTGGGTCCAGGCCCCTACGAGCAGTACTTC
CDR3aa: CASSLGPGPYEQYF

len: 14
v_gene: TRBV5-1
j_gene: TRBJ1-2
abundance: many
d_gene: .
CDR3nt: TGCGCCAGCAGCCCGACAGGAGTTAACTATGGCTACACCTTC
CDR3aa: CASSPTGVNYGYTF

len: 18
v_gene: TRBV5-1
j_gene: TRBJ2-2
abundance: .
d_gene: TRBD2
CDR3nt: TGCGCCAGCAGCTTGGACCCTTTCAGCGGGGGGGCCCTCGGGGAGCTGTTTTTT
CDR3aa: CASSLDPFSGGALGELFF

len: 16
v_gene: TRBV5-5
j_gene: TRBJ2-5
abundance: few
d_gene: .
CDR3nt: TGTACCAGCAGCCGGGGACCCTCCAAGGTAGAGGAGACCCAGTACTTC
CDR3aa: CTSSRGPSKVEETQYF

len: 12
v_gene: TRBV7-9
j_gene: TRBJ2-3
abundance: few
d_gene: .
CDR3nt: TGTGCCAGCAGCTTTTGGGAAAATACGCAGTATTTT
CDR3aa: CASSFWENTQYF

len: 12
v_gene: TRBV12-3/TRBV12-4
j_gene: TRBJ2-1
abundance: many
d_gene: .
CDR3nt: TGTGCCAGCAGTTTGGGGGCGGATGAGCAGTTCTTC
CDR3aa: CASSLGADEQFF

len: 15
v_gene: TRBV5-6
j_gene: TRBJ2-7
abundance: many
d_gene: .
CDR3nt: TGTGCCAGCAGCTTGGTACAAGGGAAAGGAAACGAGCAGTACTTC
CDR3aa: CASSLVQGKGNEQYF

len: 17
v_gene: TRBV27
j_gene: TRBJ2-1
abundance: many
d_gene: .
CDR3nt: TGTGCCAGCAGTTTAGGGACGGGGAACCCGATGTTCGATGAGCAGTTCTTC
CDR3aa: CASSLGTGNPMFDEQFF

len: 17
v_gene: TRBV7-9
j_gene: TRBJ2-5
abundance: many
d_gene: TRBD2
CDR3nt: TGTGCCAGCAGCTTAGCTAGCCTAGCGGGCGAGCTGGAGACCCAGTACTTC
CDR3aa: CASSLASLAGELETQYF

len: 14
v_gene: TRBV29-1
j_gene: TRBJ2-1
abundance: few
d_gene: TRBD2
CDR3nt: TGCAGCCCCATAGTCGAGGGAGGGGCGGGTGAGCAGTTCTTC
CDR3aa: CSPIVEGGAGEQFF

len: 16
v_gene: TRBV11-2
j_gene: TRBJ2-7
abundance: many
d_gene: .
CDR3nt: TGTGCCAGCAGCACCCGACCGGGGAAAGGGGTGTACGAGCAGTACTTC
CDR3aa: CASSTRPGKGVYEQYF

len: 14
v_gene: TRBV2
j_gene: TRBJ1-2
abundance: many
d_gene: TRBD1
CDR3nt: TGTGCCAGCAGTGAATCAGGGGGCTTGGGTGGCTACACCTTC
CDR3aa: CASSESGGLGGYTF

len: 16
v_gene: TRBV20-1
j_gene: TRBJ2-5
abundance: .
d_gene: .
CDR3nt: TGCAGTGCTAGAGATTTGGGGGGGGGCCTCGAAGAGACCCAGTACTTC
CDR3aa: CSARDLGGGLEETQYF

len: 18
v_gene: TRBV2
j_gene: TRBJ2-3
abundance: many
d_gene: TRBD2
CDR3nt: TGTGCCAGCAGTGAACCCCTAGCGGGGGGGCCCGGCACAGATACGCAGTATTTT
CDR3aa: CASSEPLAGGPGTDTQYF

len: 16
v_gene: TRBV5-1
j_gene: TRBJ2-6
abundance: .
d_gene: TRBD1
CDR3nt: TGCGCCAGCAGTGGGACAGGGCTATCTGGGGCCAACGTCCTGACTTTC
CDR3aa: CASSGTGLSGANVLTF

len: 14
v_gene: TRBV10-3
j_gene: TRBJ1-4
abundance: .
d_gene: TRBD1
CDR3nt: TGTGCCATCAGAGGGACAGGGAAAAACGAAAAACTGTTTTTT
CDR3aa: CAIRGTGKNEKLFF

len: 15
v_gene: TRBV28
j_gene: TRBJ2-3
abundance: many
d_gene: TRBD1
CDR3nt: TGTGCCAGCAGTGTGACAGGGGGTCTAGCAGATACGCAGTATTTT
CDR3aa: CASSVTGGLADTQYF

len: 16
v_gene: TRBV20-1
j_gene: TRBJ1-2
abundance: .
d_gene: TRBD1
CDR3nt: TGCAGTGCTCGAATACGGGGGACAGAGATCAACTATGGCTACACCTTC
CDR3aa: CSARIRGTEINYGYTF

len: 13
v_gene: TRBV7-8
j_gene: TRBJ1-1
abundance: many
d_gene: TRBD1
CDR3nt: TGTGCCAGCGGAACAGGGGGCTGGACTGAAGCTTTCTTT
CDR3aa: CASGTGGWTEAFF

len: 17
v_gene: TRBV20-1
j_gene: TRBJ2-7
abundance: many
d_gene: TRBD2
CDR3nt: TGCAGTGCTACTAGGGCGGGAGCGGGGGTCGTAACCTACGAGCAGTACTTC
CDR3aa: CSATRAGAGVVTYEQYF

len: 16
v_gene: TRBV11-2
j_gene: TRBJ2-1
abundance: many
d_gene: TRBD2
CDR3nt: TGTGCCAGCAGCTTAGATCCGGGGGGCTCCTACAATGAGCAGTTCTTC
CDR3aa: CASSLDPGGSYNEQFF

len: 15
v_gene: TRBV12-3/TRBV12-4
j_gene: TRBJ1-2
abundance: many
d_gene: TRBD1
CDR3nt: TGTGCCAGCAGTTTATGGGACAGGGGTGGCTATGGCTACACCTTC
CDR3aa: CASSLWDRGGYGYTF

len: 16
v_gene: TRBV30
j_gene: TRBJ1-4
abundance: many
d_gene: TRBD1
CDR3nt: TGTGCCTGGAGTGTTGGAGTCAGGGGGCTGCATGAAAAACTGTTTTTT
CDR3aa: CAWSVGVRGLHEKLFF

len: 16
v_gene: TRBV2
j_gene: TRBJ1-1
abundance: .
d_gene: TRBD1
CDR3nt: TGTGCCAGCAGTTACCGGACAGGGCGCATGAACACTGAAGCTTTCTTT
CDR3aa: CASSYRTGRMNTEAFF

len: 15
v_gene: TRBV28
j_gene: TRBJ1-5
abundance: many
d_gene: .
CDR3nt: TGTGCCAGCGCCATGGGGGGGCATAGCAATCAGCCCCAGCATTTT
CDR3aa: CASAMGGHSNQPQHF

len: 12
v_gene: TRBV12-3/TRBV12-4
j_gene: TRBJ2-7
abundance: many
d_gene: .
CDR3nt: TGTGCCAGCAGTTTATGGGGGAGAGAGCAGTACTTC
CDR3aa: CASSLWGREQYF

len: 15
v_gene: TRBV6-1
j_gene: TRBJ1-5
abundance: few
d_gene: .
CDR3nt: TGTGCCAGCAGCCCGACGGACGGGAGAAAACAGCCCCAGCATTTT
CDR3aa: CASSPTDGRKQPQHF

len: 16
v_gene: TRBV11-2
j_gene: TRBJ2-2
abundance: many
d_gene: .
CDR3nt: TGTGCCAGCAGCTTAGCGGGGGATGTTTACACCGGGGAGCTGTTTTTT
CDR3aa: CASSLAGDVYTGELFF

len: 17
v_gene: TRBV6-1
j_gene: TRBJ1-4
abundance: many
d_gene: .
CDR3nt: TGTGCCAGCAGTGAAAATCCGTCCCGGGCAACTAATGAAAAACTGTTTTTT
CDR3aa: CASSENPSRATNEKLFF

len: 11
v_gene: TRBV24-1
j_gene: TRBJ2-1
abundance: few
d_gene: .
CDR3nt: TGTGCCACCAGCCAGGGTTATGAGCAGTTCTTC
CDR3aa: CATSQGYEQFF

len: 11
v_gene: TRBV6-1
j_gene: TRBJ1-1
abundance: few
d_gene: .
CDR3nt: TGTGCCAGCACTCAGGGTTATCAAGCTTTCTTT
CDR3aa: CASTQGYQAFF

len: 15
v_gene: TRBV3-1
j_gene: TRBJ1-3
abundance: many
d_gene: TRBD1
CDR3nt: TGTGCCAGCAGTCGACAGGGCGGCTCTGGAAACACCATATATTTT
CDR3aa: CASSRQGGSGNTIYF

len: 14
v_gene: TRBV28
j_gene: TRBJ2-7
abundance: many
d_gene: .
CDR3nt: TGTGCCAGCATCACCCAGGGGTTTAGTGGCGAGCAGTACTTC
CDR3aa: CASITQGFSGEQYF

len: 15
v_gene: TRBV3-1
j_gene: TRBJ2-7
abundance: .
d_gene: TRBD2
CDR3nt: TGTGCCAGCAGCCGGGCAGCGGGGGGTTCCTACGAGCAGTACTTC
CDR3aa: CASSRAAGGSYEQYF

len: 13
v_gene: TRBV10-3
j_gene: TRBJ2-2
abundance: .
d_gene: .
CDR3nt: TGTGCCATCTCCCGGGACACCACCGGGGAGCTGTTTTTT
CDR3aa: CAISRDTTGELFF

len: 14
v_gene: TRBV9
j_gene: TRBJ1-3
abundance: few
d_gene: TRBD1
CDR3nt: TGTGCCAGCAGCGAAGGGACAGAAGGAAACACCATATATTTT
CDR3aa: CASSEGTEGNTIYF

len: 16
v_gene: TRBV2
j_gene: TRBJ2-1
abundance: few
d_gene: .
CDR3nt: TGTGCCAGCAGACCACGACAGGCGAGCTCCTACAATGAGCAGTTCTTC
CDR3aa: CASRPRQASSYNEQFF

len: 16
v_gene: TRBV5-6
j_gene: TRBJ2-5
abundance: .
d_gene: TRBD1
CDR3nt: TGTGCCAGCAGTTCGACCCCCGGGACAGTACAAGAGACCCAGTACTTC
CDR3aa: CASSSTPGTVQETQYF